This T cell receptor beta chain stems from a study of T cell changes during pregnancy in multiple sclerosis. Trimming took 5 bases from V and 10 from J; bases not matched to a gene: 11. CDR1 SGHKS and CDR2 YYEKEE come from the germline V gene (reference sequence). The length of the CDR3 is 13 residues. Libraries were prepared by immunoSEQ multiplex PCR; TCRdb keeps only in-frame clonotypes and omits some of them. The table lists about 37,000 clones, 91% of them singletons. This sequence joins TRBV5-5 and TRBJ1-2, with TRBD1 matching 7 bases. The source was CD4+ T cells from peripheral blood mononuclear cells, collected in the third trimester of pregnancy. The clonotype was recovered from a female donor in good health, enrolled as a control in a pregnancy study. The CDR3 nucleotides read TGTGCCAGCAGTTCCGGGACAGTGGCAGTCTACACCTTC. Translation gives CASSSGTVAVYTF.